This T cell receptor (beta chain) was captured by sequencing in a study of T cell responses to AZD1222 COVID-19 vaccine. Study-wide findings and caveats: It was only after the peak T cell response that any repertoires were sampled. Seropositivity was recorded at baseline in only a handful of AZD1222 recipients.

Measured with immunoSEQ multiplex PCR; TCRdb has only the in-frame clones, and not every one. The sample gives over 150,000 clones, less than 90% of which show up once; approximately 5.1% is in the top ten. For this clone: The target antigen is unknown.

The V gene lost 2 bases and the J gene lost 3 bases, with 16 bases spanning the gap. The CDR3 totals 16 residues. The germline V gene encodes CDR1 MNHNS and CDR2 SASEGT. Sequencing was performed on peripheral blood, taken on day 0 of MenACWY control vaccination. The sequence was obtained from an adult in good health. This chain links TRBV6-1 with TRBJ1-2, with TRBD1 as a possible D gene (6 bases). DNA of the CDR3: TGTGCCAGCAGTGAATGGGGGCAGGAAGGCCACTATGGCTACACCTTC. Translated: CASSEWGQEGHYGYTF.